The clone carrying this TCR beta chain was seen a handful of times. The antigen remains unidentified. This sample is part of a study of CD8 T cells in ankylosing spondylitis. Overall study findings and caveats: Earlier literature documents some of the motif variants in reactive arthritis synovial fluid and blood. There was a TCR beta motif, made of eight highly homologous variants, that appeared characteristic of ankylosing spondylitis blood. The clones that were linked to disease were reported to be significantly enriched in matched synovial fluid samples from ankylosing spondylitis patients.

Construction of TCR beta libraries was performed using quantitative 5'-RACE with molecular barcodes. TCRdb redid the calling of the 5' RACE reads with MiXCR, one entry per CDR3 protein. The sample holds a few hundred thousand distinct CDR3 sequences; more than 20% are singletons and the top ten take roughly 3.6%. Sequencing used blood, either unsorted or a sorted T cell fraction (not recorded which). This receptor was taken from a female donor with ankylosing spondylitis or in good health (not recorded which).

As DNA, the CDR3 is TGCGCCAGCAGCCCAAGGCCGCGGAATTCCTACGAGCAGTACTTC. Protein sequence: CASSPRPRNSYEQYF. The chain uses TRBV5-1 and TRBJ2-7; D is ambiguous. V was trimmed by 4 bases and J by 1 base, leaving 15 bases between them. The CDR3 totals 15 residues. The V gene's germline CDR1 is SGHRS and CDR2 YFSETQ. The full variable domain, with the rest looked up from reference TRBV5-1 and TRBJ2-7, is KAGVTQTPRYLIKTRGQQVTLSCSPISGHRSVSWYQQTPGQGLQFLFEYFSETQRNKGNFPGRFSGRQFSNSRSEMNVSTLELGDSALYLCASSPRPRNSYEQYFGPGTRLTVT.